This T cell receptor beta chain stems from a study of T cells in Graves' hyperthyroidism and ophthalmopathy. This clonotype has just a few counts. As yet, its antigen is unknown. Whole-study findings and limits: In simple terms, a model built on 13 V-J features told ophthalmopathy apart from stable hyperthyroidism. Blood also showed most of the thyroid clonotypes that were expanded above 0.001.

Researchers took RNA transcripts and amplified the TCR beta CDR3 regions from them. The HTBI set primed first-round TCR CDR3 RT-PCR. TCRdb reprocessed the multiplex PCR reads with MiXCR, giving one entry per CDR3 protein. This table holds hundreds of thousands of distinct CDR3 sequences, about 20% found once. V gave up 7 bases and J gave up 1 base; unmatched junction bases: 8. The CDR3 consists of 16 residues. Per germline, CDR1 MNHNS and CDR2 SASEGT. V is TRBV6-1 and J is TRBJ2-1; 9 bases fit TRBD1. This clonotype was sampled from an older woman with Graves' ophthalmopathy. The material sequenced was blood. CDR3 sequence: CASTPGTGPSYNEQFF. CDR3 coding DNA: TGTGCCAGCACCCCTGGGACAGGGCCTTCCTACAATGAGCAGTTCTTC.